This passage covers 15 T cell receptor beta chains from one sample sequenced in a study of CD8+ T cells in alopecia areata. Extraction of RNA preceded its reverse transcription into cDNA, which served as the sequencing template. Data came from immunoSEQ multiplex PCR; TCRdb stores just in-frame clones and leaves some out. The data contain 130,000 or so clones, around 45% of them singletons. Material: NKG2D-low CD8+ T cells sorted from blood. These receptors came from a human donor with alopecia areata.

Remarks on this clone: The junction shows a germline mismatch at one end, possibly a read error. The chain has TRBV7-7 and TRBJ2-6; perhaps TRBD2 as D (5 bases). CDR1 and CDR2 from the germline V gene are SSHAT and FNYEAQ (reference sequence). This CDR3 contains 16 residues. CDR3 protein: CASSSGPGNGANVLTF. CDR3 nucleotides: TGTGCTAGCAGCTCCGGGCCCGGGAACGGGGCCAACGTCCTGACTTTC.

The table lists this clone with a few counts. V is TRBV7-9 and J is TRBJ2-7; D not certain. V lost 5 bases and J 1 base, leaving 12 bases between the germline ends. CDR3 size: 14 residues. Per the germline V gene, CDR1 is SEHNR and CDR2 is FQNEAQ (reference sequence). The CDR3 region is CASSQASSSYEQYF. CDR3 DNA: TGTGCCAGCAGCCAAGCCTCGTCATCCTACGAGCAGTACTTC. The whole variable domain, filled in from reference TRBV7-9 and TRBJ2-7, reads DTGVSQNPRHKITKRGQNVTFRCDPISEHNRLYWYRQTLGQGPEFLTYFQNEAQLEKSRLLSDRFSAERPKGSFSTLEIQRTEQGDSAMYLCASSQASSSYEQYFGPGTRLTVT.

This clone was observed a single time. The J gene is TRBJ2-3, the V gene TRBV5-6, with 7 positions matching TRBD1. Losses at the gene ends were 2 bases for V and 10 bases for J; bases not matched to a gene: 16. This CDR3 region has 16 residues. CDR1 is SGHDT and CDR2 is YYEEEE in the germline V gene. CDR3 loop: CASSLRQGQPGWAQYF. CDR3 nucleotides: TGTGCCAGCAGCTTACGTCAGGGACAGCCCGGTTGGGCGCAGTATTTT.

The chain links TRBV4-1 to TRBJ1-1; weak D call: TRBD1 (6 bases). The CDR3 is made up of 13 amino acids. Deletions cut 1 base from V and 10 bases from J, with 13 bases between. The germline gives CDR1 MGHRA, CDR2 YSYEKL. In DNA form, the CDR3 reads TGCGCCAGCAGCCAAGGGGGTGGCAGGGGAGCTTTCTTT. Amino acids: CASSQGGGRGAFF.

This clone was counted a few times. CDR3 DNA sequence: TGCAGCTTCAGACAGGGGTCCGCCTACGAGCAGTACTTC. Protein product: CSFRQGSAYEQYF. This chain uses TRBV29-1 with TRBJ2-7, with 8 nucleotides matching TRBD1. Germline values: CDR1 SQVTM, CDR2 ANQGSEA. CDR3 length: 13 amino acids. V lost 8 bases, J lost 2 bases, and 8 bases stayed unmatched.

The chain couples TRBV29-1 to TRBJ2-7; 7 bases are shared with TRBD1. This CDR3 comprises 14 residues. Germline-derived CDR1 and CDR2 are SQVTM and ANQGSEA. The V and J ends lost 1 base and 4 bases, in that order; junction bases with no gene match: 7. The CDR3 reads CSVEGLGGEYEQYF. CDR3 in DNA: TGCAGCGTTGAAGGTTTAGGGGGCGAATACGAGCAGTACTTC.

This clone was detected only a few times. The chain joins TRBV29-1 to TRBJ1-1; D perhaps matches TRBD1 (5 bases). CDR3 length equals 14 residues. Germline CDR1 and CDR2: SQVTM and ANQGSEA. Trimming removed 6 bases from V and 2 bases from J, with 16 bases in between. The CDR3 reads CSVTSWGGNTEAFF. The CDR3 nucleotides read TGCAGCGTCACCTCCTGGGGGGGAAACACTGAAGCTTTCTTT.

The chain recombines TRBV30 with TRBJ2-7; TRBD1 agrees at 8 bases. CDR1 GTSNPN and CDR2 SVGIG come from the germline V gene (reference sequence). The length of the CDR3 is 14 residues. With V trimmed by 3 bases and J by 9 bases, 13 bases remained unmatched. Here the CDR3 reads CAWSLGQGNDGQYF. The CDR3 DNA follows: TGTGCCTGGAGCTTAGGACAGGGAAATGACGGGCAGTACTTC.

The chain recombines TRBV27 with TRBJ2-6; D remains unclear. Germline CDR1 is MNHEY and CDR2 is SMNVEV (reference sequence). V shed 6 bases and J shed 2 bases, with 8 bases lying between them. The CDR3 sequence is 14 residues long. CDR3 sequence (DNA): TGTGCCAGCAGCCTTAGGGCTGGGGCCAACGTCCTGACTTTC. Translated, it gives CASSLRAGANVLTF. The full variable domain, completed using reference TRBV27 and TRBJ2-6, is EAQVTQNPRYLITVTGKKLTVTCSQNMNHEYMSWYRQDPGLGLRQIYYSMNVEVTDKGDVPEGYKVSRKEKRNFPLILESPSPNQTSLYFCASSLRAGANVLTFGAGSRLTVL.

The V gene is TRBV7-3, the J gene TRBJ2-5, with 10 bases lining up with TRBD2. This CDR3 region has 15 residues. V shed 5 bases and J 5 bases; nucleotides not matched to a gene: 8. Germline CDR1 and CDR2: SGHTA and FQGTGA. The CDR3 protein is CASSTIGLAAETQYF. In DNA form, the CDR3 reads TGTGCCAGCAGCACCATAGGACTAGCGGCCGAGACCCAGTACTTC.

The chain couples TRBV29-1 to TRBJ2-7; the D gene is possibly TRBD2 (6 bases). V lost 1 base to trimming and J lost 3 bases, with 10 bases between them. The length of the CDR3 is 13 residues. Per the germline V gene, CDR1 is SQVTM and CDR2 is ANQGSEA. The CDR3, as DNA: TGCAGCGTTGAAGGGGGGGACCGCTACGAGCAGTACTTC. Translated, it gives CSVEGGDRYEQYF.

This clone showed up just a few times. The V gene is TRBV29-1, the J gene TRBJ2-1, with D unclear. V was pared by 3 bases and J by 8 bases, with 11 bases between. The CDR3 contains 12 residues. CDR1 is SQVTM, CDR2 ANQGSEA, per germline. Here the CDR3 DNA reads TGCAGCGTTGAGGGAAGGTTCGATGAGCAGTTCTTC. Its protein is CSVEGRFDEQFF.

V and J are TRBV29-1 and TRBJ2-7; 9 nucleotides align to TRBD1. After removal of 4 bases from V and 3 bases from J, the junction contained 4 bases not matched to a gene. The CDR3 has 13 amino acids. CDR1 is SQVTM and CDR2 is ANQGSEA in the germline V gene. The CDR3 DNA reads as TGCAGCGTTGGGACAGGGGCGGACTACGAGCAGTACTTC. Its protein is CSVGTGADYEQYF.

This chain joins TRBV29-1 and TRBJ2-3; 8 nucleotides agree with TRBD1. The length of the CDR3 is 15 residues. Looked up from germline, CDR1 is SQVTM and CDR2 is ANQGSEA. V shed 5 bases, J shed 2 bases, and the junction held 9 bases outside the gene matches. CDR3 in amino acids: CSVRVQGDLTDTQYF. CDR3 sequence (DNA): TGCAGCGTTCGCGTACAGGGGGACCTCACAGATACGCAGTATTTT.

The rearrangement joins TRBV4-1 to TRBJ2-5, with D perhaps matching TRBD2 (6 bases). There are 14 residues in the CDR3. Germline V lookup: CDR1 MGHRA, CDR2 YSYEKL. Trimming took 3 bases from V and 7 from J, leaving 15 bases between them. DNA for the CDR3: TGCGCCAGCAGCCAGTCGGCGGGAACGGGGACCCAGTACTTC. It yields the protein CASSQSAGTGTQYF.